Sequencing of this T cell receptor beta chain was carried out in a study of graft-versus-host responses after intestinal transplantation. Study information: After anti-thymocyte globulin induction, recipients took tacrolimus and steroids for approximately three years. Study findings and constraints: Those patients showing graft-donor T cell macrochimerism displayed high graft-versus-host to host-versus-graft clonal ratios in allografts.

CDR1 and CDR2 from the germline V gene are MNHEY and SVGAGI. The CDR3 spans 14 residues. V lost 0 bases, J lost 2 bases, and 8 bases lay in between. Note on this clone: Its antigen is unidentified.

The method was immunoSEQ multiplex PCR; TCRdb's version includes in-frame clones alone and lacks a portion of them. The sample lists tens of thousands of clones; over 80% were seen once. This TCR derives from a human patient who received an intestinal transplant, so some T cells may come from the graft donor. V and J are TRBV6-5 and TRBJ2-7; D not certain. The material sequenced was PBMCs, taken 98 days after intestinal transplantation. In DNA, the CDR3 is TGTGCCAGCAGTTACTCGATCCTTACCTACGAGCAGTACTTC. This encodes CASSYSILTYEQYF.